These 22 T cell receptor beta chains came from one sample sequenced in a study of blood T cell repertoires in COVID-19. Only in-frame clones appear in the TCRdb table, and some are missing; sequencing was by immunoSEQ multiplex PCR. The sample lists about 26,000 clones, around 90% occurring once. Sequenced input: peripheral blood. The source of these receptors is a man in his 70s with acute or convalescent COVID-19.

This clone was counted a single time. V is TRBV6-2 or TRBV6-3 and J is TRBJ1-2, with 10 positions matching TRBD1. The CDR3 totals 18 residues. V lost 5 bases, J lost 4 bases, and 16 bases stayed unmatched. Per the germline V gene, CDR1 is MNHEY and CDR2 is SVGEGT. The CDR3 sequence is CASSDRQGAVGPTYGYTF. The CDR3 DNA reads TGTGCCAGCAGTGACCGACAGGGGGCCGTCGGGCCTACCTATGGCTACACCTTC.

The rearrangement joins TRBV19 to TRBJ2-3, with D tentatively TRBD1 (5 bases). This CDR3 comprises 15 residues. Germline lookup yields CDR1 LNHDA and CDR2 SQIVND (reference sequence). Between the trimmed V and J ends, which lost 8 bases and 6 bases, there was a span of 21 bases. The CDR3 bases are TGTGCCAGTTCCGAATGGGCAGGGCAGGCGGATACGCAGTATTTT. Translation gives CASSEWAGQADTQYF.

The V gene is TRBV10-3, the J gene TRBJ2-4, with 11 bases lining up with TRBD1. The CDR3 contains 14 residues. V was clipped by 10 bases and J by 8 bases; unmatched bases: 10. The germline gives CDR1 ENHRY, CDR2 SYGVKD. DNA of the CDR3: TGTGCCACTCAGGGGGACAGGGGGTTGGACATTCAGTACTTC. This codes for CATQGDRGLDIQYF.

CDR3 protein: CASSRSGAGELFF. As DNA, the CDR3 is TGTGCCAGCAGCCGGAGCGGGGCCGGGGAGCTGTTTTTT. The gene calls are TRBV6-5 and TRBJ2-2, with 7 bases matching TRBD2. The ends lost 6 bases at V and 6 bases at J; junction bases unmatched: 4. Germline V CDR1 and CDR2: MNHEY, SVGAGI. This CDR3 region has 13 residues.

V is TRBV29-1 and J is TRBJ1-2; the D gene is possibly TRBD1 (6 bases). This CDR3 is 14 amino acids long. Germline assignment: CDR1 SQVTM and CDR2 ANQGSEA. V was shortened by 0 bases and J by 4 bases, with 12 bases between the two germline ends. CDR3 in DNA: TGCAGCGTTGAAGACCCCGGGGGGGCCTATGGCTACACCTTC. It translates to CSVEDPGGAYGYTF.

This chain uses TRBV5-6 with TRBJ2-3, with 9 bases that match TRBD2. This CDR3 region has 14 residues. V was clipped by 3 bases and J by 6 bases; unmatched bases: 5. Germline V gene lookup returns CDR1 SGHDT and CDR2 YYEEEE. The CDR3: CASSSGLAFDTQYF. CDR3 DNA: TGTGCCAGCAGCTCCGGACTAGCGTTTGATACGCAGTATTTT.

CDR3 nucleotides: TGTGCCAGCACAGGACGGGGGGGATATGAAAAACTGTTTTTT. This encodes CASTGRGGYEKLFF. This sequence joins TRBV6-6 and TRBJ1-4, with TRBD1 as a possible D gene (5 bases). V lost 7 bases, J lost 6 bases, and 15 bases lay in between. Germline CDR1 is MNHNY and CDR2 is SVGAGI (reference sequence). This CDR3 is 14 amino acids long.

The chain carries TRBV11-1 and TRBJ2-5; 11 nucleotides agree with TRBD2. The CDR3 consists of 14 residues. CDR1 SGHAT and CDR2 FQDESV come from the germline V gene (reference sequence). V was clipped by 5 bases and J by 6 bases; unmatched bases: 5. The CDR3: CASSLGLAGQTQYF. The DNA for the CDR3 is TGTGCCAGCAGCCTAGGACTAGCGGGTCAGACCCAGTACTTC.

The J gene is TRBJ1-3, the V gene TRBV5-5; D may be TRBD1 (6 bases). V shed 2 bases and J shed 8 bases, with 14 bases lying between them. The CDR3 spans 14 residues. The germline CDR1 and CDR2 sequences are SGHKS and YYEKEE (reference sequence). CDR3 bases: TGTGCCAGCAGCTTAGAGGGGGTGCGGGACACCATATATTTT. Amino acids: CASSLEGVRDTIYF.

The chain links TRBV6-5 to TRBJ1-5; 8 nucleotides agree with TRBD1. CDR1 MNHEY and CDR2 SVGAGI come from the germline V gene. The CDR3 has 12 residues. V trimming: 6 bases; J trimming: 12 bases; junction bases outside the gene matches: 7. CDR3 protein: CASRPGQGNQHF. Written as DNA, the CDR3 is TGTGCCAGCAGACCCGGACAGGGAAACCAGCATTTT.

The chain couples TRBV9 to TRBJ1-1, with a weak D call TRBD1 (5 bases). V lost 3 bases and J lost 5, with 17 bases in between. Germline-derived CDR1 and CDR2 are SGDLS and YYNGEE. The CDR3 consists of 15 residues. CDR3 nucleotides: TGTGCCAGCAGCGACCCCGGTAGGCCAGGGACTGAAGCTTTCTTT. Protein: CASSDPGRPGTEAFF.

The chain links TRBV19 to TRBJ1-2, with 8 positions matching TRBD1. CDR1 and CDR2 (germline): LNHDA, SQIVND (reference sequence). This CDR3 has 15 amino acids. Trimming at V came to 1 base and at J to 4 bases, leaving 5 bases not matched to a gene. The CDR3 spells CASSIAGTGPYGYTF. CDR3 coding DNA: TGTGCCAGTAGTATAGCCGGGACAGGACCCTATGGCTACACCTTC.

CDR3 region: CASTLGQWPTDTQYF. DNA of the CDR3: TGTGCCAGTACCCTAGGACAGTGGCCCACAGATACGCAGTATTTT. V and J are TRBV19 and TRBJ2-3; tentative D call: TRBD1 (6 bases). CDR3 size: 15 residues. Germline V gives CDR1 LNHDA, CDR2 SQIVND (reference sequence). The V end lost 7 bases, the J end lost 2 bases, and 16 bases lay between the germline ends.

DNA for the CDR3: TGTGCCAGCAGTCACCTTGAGCGGACCTACGAGCAGTACTTC. Translation: CASSHLERTYEQYF. The V and J genes are TRBV6-5 and TRBJ2-7; the D gene is possibly TRBD2 (5 bases). The CDR3 is 14 residues long. The germline V and J ends were trimmed by 5 bases and 2 bases, with 13 bases remaining between them. Germline V lookup: CDR1 MNHEY, CDR2 SVGAGI.

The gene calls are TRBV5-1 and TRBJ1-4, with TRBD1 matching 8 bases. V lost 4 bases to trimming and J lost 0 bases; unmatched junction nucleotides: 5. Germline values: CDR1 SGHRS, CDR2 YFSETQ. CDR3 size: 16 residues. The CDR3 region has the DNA TGCGCCAGCAGCCCGAAGACAGGGGCAACTAATGAAAAACTGTTTTTT. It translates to CASSPKTGATNEKLFF.

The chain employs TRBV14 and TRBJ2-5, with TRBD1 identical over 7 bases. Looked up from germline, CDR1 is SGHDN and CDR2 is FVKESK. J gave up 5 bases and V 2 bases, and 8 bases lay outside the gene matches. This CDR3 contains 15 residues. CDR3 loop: CASSQLSTGLETQYF. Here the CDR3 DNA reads TGTGCCAGCAGCCAACTTTCGACAGGGCTGGAGACCCAGTACTTC.

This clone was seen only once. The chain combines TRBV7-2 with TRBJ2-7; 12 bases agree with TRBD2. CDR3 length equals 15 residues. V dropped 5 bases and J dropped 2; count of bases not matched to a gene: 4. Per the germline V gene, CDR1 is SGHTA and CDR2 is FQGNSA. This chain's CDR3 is CASSTTSGGTYEQYF. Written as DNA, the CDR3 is TGTGCCAGCAGCACCACTAGCGGGGGGACCTACGAGCAGTACTTC.

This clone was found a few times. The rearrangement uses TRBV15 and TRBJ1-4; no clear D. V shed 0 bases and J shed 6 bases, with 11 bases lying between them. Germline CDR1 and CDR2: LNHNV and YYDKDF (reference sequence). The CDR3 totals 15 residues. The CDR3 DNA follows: TGTGCCACCAGCAGAGATCGGGGATGGGATGAAAAACTGTTTTTT. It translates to CATSRDRGWDEKLFF.

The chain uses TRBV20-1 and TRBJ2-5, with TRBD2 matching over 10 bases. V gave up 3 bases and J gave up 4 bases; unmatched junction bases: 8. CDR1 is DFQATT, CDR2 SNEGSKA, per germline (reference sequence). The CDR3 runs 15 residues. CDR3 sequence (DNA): TGCAGTGCTAGTTTGGGTCTAGCGGGAGCAGAGACCCAGTACTTC. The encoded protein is CSASLGLAGAETQYF.

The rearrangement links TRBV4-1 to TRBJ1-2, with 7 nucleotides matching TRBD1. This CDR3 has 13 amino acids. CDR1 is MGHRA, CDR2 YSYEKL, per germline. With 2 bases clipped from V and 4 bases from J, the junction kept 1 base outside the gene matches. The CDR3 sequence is CASSQQGGYGYTF. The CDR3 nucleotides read TGCGCCAGCAGCCAACAGGGGGGCTATGGCTACACCTTC.

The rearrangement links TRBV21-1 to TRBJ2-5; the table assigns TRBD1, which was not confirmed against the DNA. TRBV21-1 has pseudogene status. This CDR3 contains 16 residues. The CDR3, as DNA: TGTGCCAGCAGCAAAGTCACGGTACAGCTCCAAGAGACCCAGTACTTC. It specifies CASSKVTVQLQETQYF.

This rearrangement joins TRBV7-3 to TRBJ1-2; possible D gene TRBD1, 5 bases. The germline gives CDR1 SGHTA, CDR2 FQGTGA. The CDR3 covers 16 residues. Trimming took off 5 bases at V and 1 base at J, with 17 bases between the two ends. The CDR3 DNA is TGTGCCAGCAGCCTCAGGGCACAGGTAGTTAACTATGGCTACACCTTC. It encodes CASSLRAQVVNYGYTF.